This T cell receptor (beta chain) is from a study of CD8+ T cells in alopecia areata. Investigators isolated RNA and reverse transcribed it into cDNA to act as the sequencing template. The assay was immunoSEQ multiplex PCR, and TCRdb's table has in-frame clones only and misses some. The sample lists 200,000 to 250,000 clones, about 58% occurring once. Regarding treatment: oral pan-JAK inhibitor, 5-10 mg twice daily. Specimens obtained from alopecia areata patients comprised lesional scalp punch biopsies and peripheral blood. This clone was seen a few times. This TCR derives from a human donor with alopecia areata. The sample here was CD4+ T cells sorted from blood, taken at week 4, from a patient treated with tofacitinib.

The CDR3 loop is CASSFGKDSPLHF. The CDR3 DNA reads TGTGCCAGCAGCTTTGGGAAGGATTCACCCCTCCACTTT. The J gene is TRBJ1-6, the V gene TRBV7-9; no clear D gene. Trimming took 3 bases from V and 8 from J, leaving 8 bases between them. CDR3 length: 13 residues. Germline CDR1 SEHNR, CDR2 FQNEAQ (reference sequence).